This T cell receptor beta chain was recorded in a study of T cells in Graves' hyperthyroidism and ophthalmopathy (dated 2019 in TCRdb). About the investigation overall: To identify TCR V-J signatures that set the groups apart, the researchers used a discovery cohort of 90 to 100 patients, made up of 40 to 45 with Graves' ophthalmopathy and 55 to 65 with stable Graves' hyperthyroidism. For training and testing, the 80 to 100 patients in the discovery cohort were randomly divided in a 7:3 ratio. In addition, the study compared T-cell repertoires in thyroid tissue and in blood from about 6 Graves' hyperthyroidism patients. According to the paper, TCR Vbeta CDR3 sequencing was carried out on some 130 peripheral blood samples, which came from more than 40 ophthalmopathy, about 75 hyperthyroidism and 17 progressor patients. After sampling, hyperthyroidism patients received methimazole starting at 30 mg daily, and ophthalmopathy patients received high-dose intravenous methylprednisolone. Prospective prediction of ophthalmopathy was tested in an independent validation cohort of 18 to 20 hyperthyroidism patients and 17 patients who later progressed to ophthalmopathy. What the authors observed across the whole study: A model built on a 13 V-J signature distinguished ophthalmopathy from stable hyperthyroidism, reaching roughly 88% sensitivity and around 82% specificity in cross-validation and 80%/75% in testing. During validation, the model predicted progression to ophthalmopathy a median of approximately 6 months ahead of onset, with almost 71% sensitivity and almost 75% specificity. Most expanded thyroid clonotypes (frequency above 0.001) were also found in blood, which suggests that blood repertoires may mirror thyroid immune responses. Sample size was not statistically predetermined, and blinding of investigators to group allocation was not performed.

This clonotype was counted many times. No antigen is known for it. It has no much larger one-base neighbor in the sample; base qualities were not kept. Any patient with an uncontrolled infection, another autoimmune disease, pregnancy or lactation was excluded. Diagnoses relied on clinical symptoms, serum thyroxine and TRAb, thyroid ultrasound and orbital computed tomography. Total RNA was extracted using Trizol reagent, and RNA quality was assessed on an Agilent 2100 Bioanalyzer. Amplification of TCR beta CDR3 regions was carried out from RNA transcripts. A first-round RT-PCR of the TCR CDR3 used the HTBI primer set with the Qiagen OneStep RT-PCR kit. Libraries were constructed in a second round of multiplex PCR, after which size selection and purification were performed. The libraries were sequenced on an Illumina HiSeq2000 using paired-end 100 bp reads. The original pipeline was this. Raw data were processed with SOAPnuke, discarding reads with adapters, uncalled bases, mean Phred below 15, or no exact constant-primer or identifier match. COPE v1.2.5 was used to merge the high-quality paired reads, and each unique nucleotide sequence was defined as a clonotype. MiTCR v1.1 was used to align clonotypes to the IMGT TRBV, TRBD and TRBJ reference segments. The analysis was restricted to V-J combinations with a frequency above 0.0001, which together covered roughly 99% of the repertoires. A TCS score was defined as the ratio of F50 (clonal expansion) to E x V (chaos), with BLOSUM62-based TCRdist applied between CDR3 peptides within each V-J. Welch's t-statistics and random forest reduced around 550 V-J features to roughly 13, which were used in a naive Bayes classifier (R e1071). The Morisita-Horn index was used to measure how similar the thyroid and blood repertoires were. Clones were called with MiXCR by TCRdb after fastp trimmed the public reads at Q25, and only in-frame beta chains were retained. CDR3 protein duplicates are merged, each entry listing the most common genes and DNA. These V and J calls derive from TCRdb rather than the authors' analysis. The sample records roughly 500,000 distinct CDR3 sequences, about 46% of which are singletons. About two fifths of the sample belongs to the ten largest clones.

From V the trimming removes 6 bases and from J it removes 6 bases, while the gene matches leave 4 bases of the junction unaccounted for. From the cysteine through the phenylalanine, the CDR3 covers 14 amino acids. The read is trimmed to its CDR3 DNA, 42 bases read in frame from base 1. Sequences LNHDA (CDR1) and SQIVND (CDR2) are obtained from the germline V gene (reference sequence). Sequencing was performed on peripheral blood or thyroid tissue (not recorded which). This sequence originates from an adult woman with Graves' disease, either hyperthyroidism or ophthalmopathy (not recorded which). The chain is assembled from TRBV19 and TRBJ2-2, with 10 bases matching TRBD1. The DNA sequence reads TGTGCCAGTAGGGGGACAGGGGTCGCCGGGGAGCTGTTTTTT. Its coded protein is CASRGTGVAGELFF.